Below, 11 T cell receptor beta chains from the same sample are listed, as sequenced in a study of blood T cells in healthy people across ages. Together with a sample-barcoded 5' primer, a J-beta primer mix was included in a second PCR lasting 7 to 11 cycles. TCRdb independently ran MiXCR on the 5' RACE reads; one entry per CDR3 protein. The repertoire holds 550,000 to 800,000 distinct CDR3 sequences, with around 20% as singletons. Sequencing input: blood. The receptors derive from a man in his sixties or seventies in good health.

The rearrangement joins TRBV3-1 to TRBJ1-1; no firm D call. Germline V gene data show CDR1 as LGHDT and CDR2 as YNNKEL (reference sequence). The CDR3 spans 14 residues. Trimming shortened V by 4 bases and J by 1 base, and 10 bases separated the two germline ends. CDR3 in DNA: TGTGCCAGCAGCCCCCCGGCAACGAACACTGAAGCTTTCTTT. It encodes CASSPPATNTEAFF.

This rearrangement joins TRBV6-1 to TRBJ2-1; 10 nucleotides agree with TRBD2. The ends lost 2 bases at V and 4 bases at J; junction bases unmatched: 5. Per germline, CDR1 MNHNS and CDR2 SASEGT. The CDR3 contains 16 residues. CDR3 loop: CASSEILAGTYNEQFF. The CDR3 region has the DNA TGTGCCAGCAGTGAAATACTAGCGGGAACTTACAATGAGCAGTTCTTC.

This clonotype was observed a few times. The chain carries TRBV6-1 and TRBJ1-1, with 10 bases matching TRBD1. Trimming took 6 bases from V and 7 from J; bases not matched to a gene: 20. CDR3 length equals 18 residues. Germline V lookup: CDR1 MNHNS, CDR2 SASEGT. The CDR3 region has the DNA TGTGCCAGCAGCCTAAATGAGGGGACAGGGGTAACGGGGTTTGAAGCTTTCTTT. It translates to CASSLNEGTGVTGFEAFF.

This clonotype was found a few times. The V and J genes are TRBV27 and TRBJ2-1; 8 bases line up with TRBD2. The J segment lost 3 bases and the V segment lost 1 base, leaving 5 bases of the junction unmatched. The germline CDR1 and CDR2 sequences are MNHEY and SMNVEV (reference sequence). The CDR3 totals 16 residues. This CDR3 reads CASSLFGSGSYNEQFF. Written as DNA, the CDR3 is TGTGCCAGCAGTTTATTTGGCAGCGGGAGCTACAATGAGCAGTTCTTC.

The chain has TRBV21-1 and TRBJ2-7; TRBD1 is the table's D call, not checked against the DNA. TRBV21-1 is flagged as a pseudogene. The CDR3 is 15 amino acids. CDR3 DNA sequence: TGTGCCAGCAGCAAGCCCGGGACCCCGTGGTACGAGCAGTACTTC. Protein: CASSKPGTPWYEQYF.

This clonotype was detected many times. J is TRBJ2-5 and V is TRBV6-1, with 8 bases identical to TRBD2. CDR1 is MNHNS and CDR2 is SASEGT in the germline V gene. The trim removed 1 base at V and 1 base at J, leaving 2 bases unmatched. CDR3 size: 15 residues. The CDR3 DNA follows: TGTGCCAGCAGTGAAGGTAGCGGGGCCCAAGAGACCCAGTACTTC. Translating it yields CASSEGSGAQETQYF.

V gene TRBV29-1 combines with J gene TRBJ2-5, with D hard to call. V was clipped by 5 bases and J by 4 bases, with 11 bases between them. The germline gives CDR1 SQVTM, CDR2 ANQGSEA. The CDR3 has 12 amino acids. CDR3 nucleotides: TGCAGCGTTTCGGCAGTCGTAGAGACCCAGTACTTC. It codes for CSVSAVVETQYF. Full variable domain (remainder filled in from reference TRBV29-1 and TRBJ2-5): SAVISQKPSRDICQRGTSLTIQCQVDSQVTMMFWYRQQPGQSLTLIATANQGSEATYESGFVIDKFPISRPNLTFSTLTVSNMSPEDSSIYLCSVSAVVETQYFGPGTRLLVL.

In its sample, this clonotype was seen once. The chain recombines TRBV27 with TRBJ1-5; D possibly corresponds to TRBD1 (6 bases). CDR3 length equals 15 residues. Between the trimmed V and J ends, which lost 4 bases and 4 bases, there was a span of 14 bases. From germline, CDR1 is MNHEY and CDR2 SMNVEV (reference sequence). The CDR3 sequence: CASSSGQSGNQPQHF. Written as DNA, the CDR3 is TGTGCCAGCAGTTCCGGACAGTCAGGTAATCAGCCCCAGCATTTT.

The chain combines TRBV20-1 with TRBJ2-4; 15 bases are shared with TRBD2. Germline V gene sequence: CDR1 DFQATT, CDR2 SNEGSKA (reference sequence). Unmatched junction bases numbered 3, after V lost 4 bases and J lost 5 bases. CDR3 length: 15 amino acids. CDR3 DNA sequence: TGCAGTGCTACCCGGACTAGCGGGAGGGAAAACATTCAGTACTTC. Protein sequence: CSATRTSGRENIQYF.

The gene calls are TRBV7-9 and TRBJ2-3; D might be TRBD1 (5 bases). V was pared by 2 bases and J by 3 bases, with 9 bases between. CDR3 length equals 14 residues. Germline assignment: CDR1 SEHNR and CDR2 FQNEAQ (reference sequence). CDR3 nucleotide sequence: TGTGCCAGCAGCTTAACTGCAGGGACAGATACGCAGTATTTT. It encodes CASSLTAGTDTQYF.

The chain couples TRBV3-1 to TRBJ2-1; 8 bases map to TRBD1. The germline gives CDR1 LGHDT, CDR2 YNNKEL (reference sequence). CDR3 size: 15 residues. J was trimmed by 2 bases and V by 3 bases; bases with no gene match: 3. The DNA for the CDR3 is TGTGCCAGCAGCCATAAGACAGGGGCCTACAATGAGCAGTTCTTC. This encodes CASSHKTGAYNEQFF.